A selection of T cell receptor beta chains follows, all from one sample in a study of T-cell reconstitution after alpha-beta-depleted transplantation in children. TCRdb analysed the PCR reads with MiXCR anew, one entry per CDR3 protein. The repertoire holds approximately 170,000 distinct CDR3 sequences, with over 8.5% as singletons. The sample was PBMCs, taken before TCRalphabeta/CD19-depleted stem cell transplant. These receptors were taken from a boy aged 2 to 9 with acute myeloid leukemia, due to receive a stem cell transplant. The CDR3 runs from the conserved cysteine through the conserved F or W. A D gene is named only where the DNA matches it firmly. Clone sizes are given selectively: once, few, many, or a class where the clone is expanded.

CDR3 | DNA | J | V | D | size
CSASPGAGGNQPQHF | TGCAGTGCTAGTCCGGGGGCGGGCGGCAATCAGCCCCAGCATTTT | TRBJ1-5 | TRBV20-1 | . | many
CASKRDMGAGELFF | TGTGCCAGCAAACGGGACATGGGGGCCGGGGAGCTGTTTTTT | TRBJ2-2 | TRBV4-2 | . | many
CASSQKGFNEQFF | TGTGCCAGCAGTCAAAAGGGGTTCAATGAGCAGTTCTTC | TRBJ2-1 | TRBV27 | . | many
CASSSSGGRDTQYF | TGTGCCAGCAGCTCGAGCGGGGGGCGGGATACGCAGTATTTT | TRBJ2-3 | TRBV5-5 | TRBD2 | many
CASSIQTSGDTNEQFF | TGTGCCAGTAGTATACAGACTAGCGGGGATACCAATGAGCAGTTCTTC | TRBJ2-1 | TRBV19 | TRBD2 | few
CASSPGQPTGTGELFF | TGCGCCAGCAGTCCCGGACAGCCCACTGGCACCGGGGAGCTGTTTTTT | TRBJ2-2 | TRBV5-1 | . | many
CASSYVYGTYNSPLHF | TGTGCCAGCAGTTACGTTTATGGGACCTATAATTCACCCCTCCACTTT | TRBJ1-6 | TRBV6-5 | . | many
CASSLDRGYNEQFF | TGTGCCAGCAGCTTGGACAGGGGGTACAATGAGCAGTTCTTC | TRBJ2-1 | TRBV7-3 | TRBD1 | many
CASSLDPQPYEQYF | TGCGCCAGCAGCTTGGACCCACAGCCCTACGAGCAGTACTTC | TRBJ2-7 | TRBV5-1 | . | many
CASSRTSGVYNEQFF | TGTGCCAGCAGCCGAACTAGCGGGGTCTACAATGAGCAGTTCTTC | TRBJ2-1 | TRBV12-3/TRBV12-4 | TRBD2 | medium-sized
CASSDVGCEAFF | TGTGCCAGCAGTGACGTTGGGTGTGAAGCTTTCTTT | TRBJ1-1 | TRBV6-1 | . | many
CATSDYVSGELFF | TGTGCCACCAGTGATTATGTTTCCGGGGAGCTGTTTTTT | TRBJ2-2 | TRBV24-1 | . | many
CASSRQGGYGYTF | TGTGCCAGCAGTCGACAGGGGGGCTATGGCTACACCTTC | TRBJ1-2 | TRBV28 | TRBD1 | many
CASSFYQGSGETQYF | TGTGCCAGCAGTTTTTACCAGGGGTCAGGGGAGACCCAGTACTTC | TRBJ2-5 | TRBV12-3/TRBV12-4 | . | many
CASSSGTQETQYF | TGCGCCAGCAGCTCCGGGACCCAAGAGACCCAGTACTTC | TRBJ2-5 | TRBV5-1 | . | many
CASSIGRTYEQFF | TGTGCCAGTAGTATAGGGCGAACGTATGAGCAGTTCTTC | TRBJ2-1 | TRBV19 | . | .
CASRTGGNGYIQYF | TGTGCCAGCAGGACAGGGGGAAATGGATACATTCAGTACTTC | TRBJ2-4 | TRBV2 | TRBD1 | many